This T cell receptor beta chain was identified during a study of blood T cell repertoires in COVID-19 (dated by TCRdb to 2020 to 2022). Study-level background: Samples from collaborators originated in the United States, Italy and Spain and spanned both the acute and convalescent phases of COVID-19. The material from the prospective study consisted of cDNA or gDNA derived from T cells, B-cell-depleted T cells, or PBMCs. Deeply sampled blood TCRbeta repertoires from subjects exposed to, actively infected with, or recovered from COVID-19 were included in the dataset. The repertoires were released in a freely available public database intended as a resource for research on the immune response to SARS-CoV-2. The samples were drawn from the first 160 participants of the ongoing ImmuneRACE study and from 950 to 1,500 subjects provided by 6 global collaborators. A de-identified subject ID, COVID-19 status, age in years and sex were almost always included in the sample metadata. Where available, HLA class I and class II types were taken from metadata supplied by the sample provider and were not determined by assay-based typing. Here is what the overall study found, with its caveats: The amount of clinical and demographic metadata varied by source and participant and was provided uncurated.

Comments on this clone: Which antigen it targets is not known. The record has no base qualities; no much larger clone is one base away.

In the prospective study, participants were roughly 18 to 100 years old, resided in about two dozen geographic areas of the United States, and were enrolled through a virtual design. In the prospective study, cohorts were assigned on the basis of participant-reported clinical history obtained from a screening survey and a study questionnaire. Mobile phlebotomists in the prospective study collected whole blood, serum and a nasopharyngeal or oropharyngeal swab from every participant. Participants in the prospective study had the option to provide additional blood draws and questionnaires over an approximately 2-month period. Blood samples from the prospective study were shipped frozen or at room temperature prior to DNA extraction. TCRbeta CDR3 regions were amplified from genomic DNA using the immunoSEQ Assay, a bias-controlled multiplex PCR. The paper's data handling went like this. The number of nucleated cells in each sample was estimated by amplification of reference gene primers within the assay. To quantify the absolute abundance of each unique TCRbeta CDR3 rearrangement, sequence reads were collapsed and filtered. Productive Simpson clonality was computed per sample as the square root of Simpson's diversity index over productive rearrangements. The table comes from immuneACCESS by way of TCRdb, which keeps in-frame sequences with V and J called. Part of the clones is missing from these tables; in studies checked, under half for an unresolved V gene and the rest for unknown reasons. The DNA was the basis for D and trimming; V, J and clone size are from that table. The sample contains some 150,000 clones, around four fifths of them found a single time. The ten biggest clones cover roughly 4% of the sample.

Taken from cysteine to phenylalanine, the CDR3 has 12 residues. Only the CDR3 region is kept as DNA, spanning 36 bases read in frame from base 1. V and J lose 7 bases and 7 bases, and a span of 14 bases separates them. The germline V gene encodes CDR1 MNHEY and CDR2 SVGAGI. The TCR comes from a woman aged 50 to 60 in a cohort exposed to, infected with or recovered from COVID-19 (not recorded which). The sequence joins TRBV6-5 to TRBJ2-7, and perhaps TRBD2 as D gene, on 5 matching bases. Sequencing was performed on PBMCs or T cells enriched from blood (not recorded which). The CDR3 sequence is CASTSSSGEQYF. In nucleotide form, the sequence is TGTGCCAGCACCTCTAGCTCTGGGGAGCAGTACTTC.